This record concerns one T cell receptor (beta chain) sequence. The table lists this clonotype with many counts. No cognate antigen has been identified for it. No per-base quality is available; no much larger clone lies one base away. The trim is 3 bases for V and 8 bases for J, with a gap of 10 bases between the germline ends. From a lookup of the germline V gene (reference sequence), CDR1 and CDR2 are LNHDA and SQIVND. CDR3 length: 12 amino acids, cysteine to phenylalanine. Only the CDR3 part of the read is kept: 36 bases, read in frame from the first base. This entry belongs to a study of T cell repertoires in cytomegalovirus infection (dated by TCRdb to the late 2010s). Context from the whole study: Because public TCR beta signatures pointed to carriage of CMV infection together with the matching HLA type, the HLA type of each donor mattered for the analysis. Overall study results and their limits: Carriers of CMV infection plus the relevant HLA type were discriminated by the cumulative frequency of public TCR beta family members in the study cohort and in an independent roughly 400-donor cohort. The ex vivo response was dominated by HLA-C-restricted CMV-specific TCR beta clonotypes, which also provided the single most frequent clonotype in two of eight donors.

The instrument was an Illumina HiSeq 1500. TCRdb redid the processing of the public reads, applying fastp at Q25 and MiXCR, and retained in-frame beta chains. For every CDR3 protein sequence, its rows merge into one entry that carries the most common genes and DNA. Across this sample there are 400,000 to 550,000 distinct CDR3 sequences, with 10% to 12% seen only once. Roughly 10% of the sample belongs to the ten largest clones. Sequenced: PBMCs. The receptor was derived from a human donor in good health (CMV status not recorded). Some clones in this sample may be carry-over from other donors' samples. Recombination joined TRBV19 with TRBJ1-1; the D gene cannot be resolved reliably. The CDR3 region has the sequence CASSIRLEEAFF. The nucleotide sequence is given as TGTGCCAGTAGTATTCGGCTCGAGGAAGCTTTCTTT.